This T cell receptor (beta chain) is drawn from a study of blood T cells in healthy people across ages. About the research overall: Using template switching, researchers captured about one barcoded beta molecule for each two T cells.

Alongside a J-beta primer mix, a sample-barcoded 5' primer served in a second PCR lasting about 7 to 11 cycles. Tags on each cDNA molecule came from a template-switch adaptor with 12 random nucleotides. In TCRdb, the 5' RACE reads were re-called with MiXCR into one record per CDR3 protein. This table has some 1.7 million distinct CDR3 sequences, about 28% appearing once. Per germline, CDR1 GTSNPN and CDR2 SVGIG (reference sequence). The CDR3 length is 10 residues. V lost 7 bases, J lost 11 bases, and 13 bases lay in between. This clonotype has only a few counts. What it binds is not known. Study outcomes and limitations: The CMV status of each donor remained undetermined, and this could have confounded shifts in expanded clonotypes. The lack of PBMC sorting stopped any conclusive naive versus antigen-experienced comparison.

The chain uses TRBV30 and TRBJ2-3; a weak D match, TRBD2 (5 bases). The TCR originated in a woman aged 30 to 39 in good health. The material sequenced was blood. CDR3 sequence (DNA): TGTGCCTCGGAGAACGGGAAGCAGTATTTT. Encoded protein: CASENGKQYF.